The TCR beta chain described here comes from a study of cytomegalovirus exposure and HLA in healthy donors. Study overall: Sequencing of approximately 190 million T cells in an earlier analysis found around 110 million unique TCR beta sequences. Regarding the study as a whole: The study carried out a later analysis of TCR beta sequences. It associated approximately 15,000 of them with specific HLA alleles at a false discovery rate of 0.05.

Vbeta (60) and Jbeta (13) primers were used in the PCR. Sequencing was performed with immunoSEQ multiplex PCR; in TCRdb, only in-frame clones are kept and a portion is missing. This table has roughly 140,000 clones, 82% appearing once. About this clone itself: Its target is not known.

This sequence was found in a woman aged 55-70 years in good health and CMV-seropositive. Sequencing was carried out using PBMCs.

In DNA, the CDR3 is TGCGCCAGCAGCTTGGGGACAGCAGCGATTCAGTACTTC. Amino acid sequence: CASSLGTAAIQYF. The chain carries TRBV5-1 and TRBJ2-4; weak D call: TRBD1 (6 bases). Trimming pared 0 bases from V and 10 bases from J, leaving 11 bases between. The CDR3 consists of 13 residues. CDR1 and CDR2 from the germline V gene are SGHRS and YFSETQ.